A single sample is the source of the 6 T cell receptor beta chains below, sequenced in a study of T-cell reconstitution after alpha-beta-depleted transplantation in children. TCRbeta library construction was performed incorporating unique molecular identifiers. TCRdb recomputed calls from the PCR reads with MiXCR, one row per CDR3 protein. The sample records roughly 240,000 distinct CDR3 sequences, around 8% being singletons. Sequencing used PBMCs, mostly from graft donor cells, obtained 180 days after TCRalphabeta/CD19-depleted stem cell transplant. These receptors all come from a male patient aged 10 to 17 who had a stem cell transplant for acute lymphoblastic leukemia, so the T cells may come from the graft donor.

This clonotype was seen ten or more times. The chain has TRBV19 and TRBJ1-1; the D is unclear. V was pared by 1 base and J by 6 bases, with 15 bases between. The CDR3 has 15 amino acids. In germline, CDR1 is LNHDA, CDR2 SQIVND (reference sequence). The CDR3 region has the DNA TGTGCCAGTAGTATAGTATATGAAGACGGGCCTGAAGCTTTCTTT. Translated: CASSIVYEDGPEAFF.

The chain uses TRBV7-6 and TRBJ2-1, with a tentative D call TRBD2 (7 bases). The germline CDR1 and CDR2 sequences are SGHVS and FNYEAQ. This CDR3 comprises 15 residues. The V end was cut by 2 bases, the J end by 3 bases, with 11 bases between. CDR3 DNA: TGTGCCAGCAGCTTACGCGGGGGCCTCTACAATGAGCAGTTCTTC. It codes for CASSLRGGLYNEQFF.

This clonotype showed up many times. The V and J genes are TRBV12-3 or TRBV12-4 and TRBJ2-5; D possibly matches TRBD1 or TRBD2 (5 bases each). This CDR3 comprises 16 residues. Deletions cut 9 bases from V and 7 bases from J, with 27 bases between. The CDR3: CASAPPEGLKRGTQYF. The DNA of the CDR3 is TGTGCCAGTGCCCCCCCCGAGGGCCTCAAAAGGGGGACCCAGTACTTC.

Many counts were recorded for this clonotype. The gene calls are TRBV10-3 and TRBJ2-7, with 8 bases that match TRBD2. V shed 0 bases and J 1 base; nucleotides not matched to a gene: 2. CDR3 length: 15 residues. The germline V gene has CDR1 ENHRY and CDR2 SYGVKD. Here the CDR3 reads CAISESSGRSYEQYF. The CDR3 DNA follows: TGTGCCATCAGTGAGTCGAGCGGGAGATCCTACGAGCAGTACTTC.

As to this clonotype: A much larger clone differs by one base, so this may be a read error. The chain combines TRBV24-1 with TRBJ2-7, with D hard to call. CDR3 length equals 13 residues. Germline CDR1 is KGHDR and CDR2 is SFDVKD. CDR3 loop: CATSATDSYGQYF. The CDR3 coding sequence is TGTGCCACCAGTGCCACAGATTCCTACGGGCAGTACTTC.

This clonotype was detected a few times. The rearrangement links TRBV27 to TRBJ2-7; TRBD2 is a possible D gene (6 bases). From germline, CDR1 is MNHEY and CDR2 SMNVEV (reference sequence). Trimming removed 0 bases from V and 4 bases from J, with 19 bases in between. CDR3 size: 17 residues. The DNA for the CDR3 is TGTGCCAGCAGTTTATCTGAGCGCCCTGGGAGGTCGTACGAGCAGTACTTC. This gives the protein CASSLSERPGRSYEQYF.